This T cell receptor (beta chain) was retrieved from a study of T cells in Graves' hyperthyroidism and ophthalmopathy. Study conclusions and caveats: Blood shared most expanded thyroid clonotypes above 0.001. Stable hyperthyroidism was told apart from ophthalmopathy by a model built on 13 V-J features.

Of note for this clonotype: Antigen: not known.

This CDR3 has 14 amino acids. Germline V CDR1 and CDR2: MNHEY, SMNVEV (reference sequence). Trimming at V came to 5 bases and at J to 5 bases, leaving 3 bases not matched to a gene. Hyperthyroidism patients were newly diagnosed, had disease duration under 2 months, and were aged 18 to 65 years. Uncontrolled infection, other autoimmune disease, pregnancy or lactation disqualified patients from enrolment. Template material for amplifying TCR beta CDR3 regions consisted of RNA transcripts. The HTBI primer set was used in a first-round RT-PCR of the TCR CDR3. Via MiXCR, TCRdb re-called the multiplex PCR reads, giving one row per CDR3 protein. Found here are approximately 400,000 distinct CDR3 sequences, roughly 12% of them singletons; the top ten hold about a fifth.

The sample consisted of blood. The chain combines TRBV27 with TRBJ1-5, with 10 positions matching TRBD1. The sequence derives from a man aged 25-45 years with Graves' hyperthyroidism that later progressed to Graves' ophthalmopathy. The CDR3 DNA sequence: TGTGCCAGCAGTCCGACAGGGGGCCATCAGCCCCAGCATTTT. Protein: CASSPTGGHQPQHF.